What follows are 16 T cell receptor beta chains derived from one specimen sequenced in a study of T cell responses to AZD1222 COVID-19 vaccine. The method was immunoSEQ multiplex PCR; TCRdb's version includes in-frame clones alone and lacks a portion of them. The data show over 150,000 clones, about nine tenths seen once. Sequences were derived from peripheral blood, sampled on day 0 of AZD1222 vaccination. The receptors shown here come from an adult in good health.

The chain combines TRBV5-1 with TRBJ2-1; 7 nucleotides line up with TRBD2. The CDR3 extends over 14 amino acids. The germline CDR1 and CDR2 sequences are SGHRS and YFSETQ. The J segment lost 3 bases and the V segment lost 4 bases, leaving 4 bases of the junction unmatched. CDR3 sequence: CASSRSGVYNEQFF. The CDR3 DNA is TGCGCCAGCAGCCGGAGCGGGGTCTACAATGAGCAGTTCTTC.

The genes are TRBV24-1 and TRBJ2-7; 9 bases match TRBD1. The junction had 8 bases not matched to a gene; V was cut back by 3 bases and J by 6 bases. Germline CDR1 and CDR2: KGHDR and SFDVKD. This CDR3 has 15 amino acids. CDR3 nucleotides: TGTGCCACCAGTGATAGGGGACAGGGCGGATGCGAGCAGTACTTC. As protein: CATSDRGQGGCEQYF.

The chain joins TRBV19 to TRBJ1-5; 8 nucleotides agree with TRBD1. The CDR3 runs to 20 residues. From germline, CDR1 is LNHDA and CDR2 SQIVND (reference sequence). The V segment lost 4 bases and the J segment 1 base; nucleotides outside the gene matches: 18. The CDR3 coding sequence is TGTGCCAGTAGTACCGCCCTCCCCAGGGGGCCCGGGGGGAGCAATCAGCCCCAGCATTTT. Translation: CASSTALPRGPGGSNQPQHF.

V usage is TRBV6-5 and J usage is TRBJ1-3; a weak D match, TRBD1 (6 bases). The V end lost 6 bases, the J end lost 4 bases, and 10 bases lay between the germline ends. The CDR3 has 13 residues. Germline assignment: CDR1 MNHEY and CDR2 SVGAGI. The CDR3 DNA is TGTGCCAGCAGACCACAGGGAGGAAACACCATATATTTT. Amino acids: CASRPQGGNTIYF.

The chain carries TRBV4-1 and TRBJ1-2, with a tentative D call TRBD1 (5 bases). The CDR3 has 15 amino acids. V lost 0 bases, J lost 2 bases, and 10 bases lay in between. In germline, CDR1 is MGHRA, CDR2 YSYEKL. The CDR3 loop is CASSQEDSTNYGYTF. CDR3 in DNA: TGCGCCAGCAGCCAAGAAGACAGTACCAACTATGGCTACACCTTC.

This chain links TRBV5-1 with TRBJ2-2; D unclear. Looked up from germline, CDR1 is SGHRS and CDR2 is YFSETQ. The CDR3 totals 15 residues. V lost 0 bases and J lost 1, with 7 bases in between. The CDR3 loop reads CASSLVQRNTGELFF. The DNA of the CDR3 is TGCGCCAGCAGCTTGGTGCAGCGGAACACCGGGGAGCTGTTTTTT.

V usage is TRBV5-4 and J usage is TRBJ2-3, with TRBD2 identical over 8 bases. J gave up 8 bases and V 4 bases, and 12 bases lay outside the gene matches. This CDR3 has 15 amino acids. Germline CDR1 SGHNT, CDR2 YYREEE (reference sequence). The CDR3 protein is CASSAGTSQPFTQYF. The CDR3, as DNA: TGTGCCAGCAGCGCCGGGACTAGTCAACCCTTTACGCAGTATTTT.

The chain joins TRBV29-1 to TRBJ1-2, with a weak D call TRBD1 (6 bases). The V and J ends lost 3 bases and 4 bases respectively, with 12 bases between them. Germline-derived CDR1 and CDR2 are SQVTM and ANQGSEA. CDR3 size: 13 residues. The CDR3 coding sequence is TGCAGCGTTGAGGGTGGGGGCCCCTATGGCTACACCTTC. Its protein product is CSVEGGGPYGYTF.

This chain connects TRBV5-1 to TRBJ2-6; D remains ambiguous. The ends were cut back, 5 bases at V and 4 bases at J, with 13 bases in the middle. CDR1 and CDR2 (germline): SGHRS, YFSETQ. This CDR3 contains 15 residues. This chain's CDR3 is CASSLGFSGANVLTF. In DNA form, the CDR3 reads TGCGCCAGCAGTCTAGGGTTTTCGGGGGCCAACGTCCTGACTTTC.

The rearrangement links TRBV28 to TRBJ2-3; the D gene is possibly TRBD1 (6 bases). This CDR3 contains 13 residues. V was shortened by 8 bases and J by 6 bases, with 15 bases between the two germline ends. Germline CDR1 and CDR2: MDHEN and SYDVKM. CDR3 nucleotide sequence: TGTGCCAGCGGGCTCTTCAGGGGTGATACGCAGTATTTT. It encodes CASGLFRGDTQYF.

This rearrangement joins TRBV7-8 to TRBJ2-5; 7 bases are a match to TRBD1. The CDR3 sequence is 13 residues long. J was trimmed by 5 bases and V by 6 bases; bases with no gene match: 6. Per germline, CDR1 SGHVS and CDR2 FQNEAQ. CDR3 protein: CASRSGGWETQYF. CDR3 in DNA: TGTGCCAGCAGATCAGGGGGTTGGGAGACCCAGTACTTC.

J is TRBJ2-2 and V is TRBV28; either TRBD1 or TRBD2 may fit D (5 bases each). The CDR3 loop spans 12 amino acids. V was shortened by 3 bases and J by 9 bases, with 8 bases between the two germline ends. The germline V gene encodes CDR1 MDHEN and CDR2 SYDVKM. In nucleotides, the CDR3 is TGTGCCAGCAGTTTTTCGGGACGGGAGCTGTTTTTT. This encodes CASSFSGRELFF.

The CDR3 sequence: CASSPTGFKAEAFF. The CDR3 DNA is TGCGCCAGCAGCCCCACAGGGTTTAAAGCTGAAGCTTTCTTT. V gene TRBV4-1 combines with J gene TRBJ1-1; a possible D gene is TRBD1 (6 bases). V lost 4 bases and J 6 bases, leaving 15 bases between the germline ends. Germline lookup yields CDR1 MGHRA and CDR2 YSYEKL. The CDR3 runs to 14 residues.

This rearrangement joins TRBV7-2 to TRBJ2-7, with D maybe TRBD1 (5 bases). Germline lookup yields CDR1 SGHTA and CDR2 FQGNSA. Deletions cut 1 base from V and 6 bases from J, with 16 bases between. This CDR3 comprises 15 residues. The CDR3 is CASSLVSPTQGEQYF. The CDR3, as DNA: TGTGCCAGCAGCTTAGTGAGCCCCACTCAGGGCGAGCAGTACTTC.

V gene TRBV6-5 combines with J gene TRBJ2-7; D unclear. Germline V gene sequence: CDR1 MNHEY, CDR2 SVGAGI. Trimming removed 2 bases from V and 3 bases from J, with 2 bases in between. The CDR3 extends over 11 amino acids. CDR3 nucleotide sequence: TGTGCCAGCAGTTACAACTACGAGCAGTACTTC. Protein sequence: CASSYNYEQYF.

V is TRBV6-5 and J is TRBJ2-7; 8 bases align to TRBD2. Germline V gene sequence: CDR1 MNHEY, CDR2 SVGAGI. The J segment lost 4 bases and the V segment lost 6 bases, leaving 11 bases of the junction unmatched. The CDR3 runs 15 residues. DNA of the CDR3: TGTGCCAGCAGCGCCTATGCGGGGGGCACTTACGAGCAGTACTTC. This gives the protein CASSAYAGGTYEQYF.